The 8 T cell receptor beta chains below were found in one sample sequenced in a study of high-grade serous ovarian cancer treatment subgroups. The table came from immunoSEQ multiplex PCR; TCRdb's copy has only in-frame clones and leaves some out. The sample comprises about 15,000 clones, 70% to 90% of which are singletons, and 5.5% to 8% rests with the top ten. The tumor samples were collected prior to definitive surgery or chemotherapy. The sample consisted of tumor tissue. The receptors derive from a human donor with high-grade serous ovarian cancer.

The V and J genes are TRBV6-4 and TRBJ1-3, with D uncertain. The CDR3 spans 14 residues. Trimming cost V 4 bases and J 2 bases, with 9 bases left between them. Germline CDR1 and CDR2: MRHNA and SNTAGT. This chain's CDR3 is CASSGVRAGNTIYF. In DNA, the CDR3 is TGTGCCAGCAGTGGGGTTCGAGCTGGAAACACCATATATTTT.

The chain uses TRBV5-6 and TRBJ2-7, with a tentative D call TRBD2 (5 bases). Trimming cost V 4 bases and J 2 bases, with 19 bases left between them. Germline values: CDR1 SGHDT, CDR2 YYEEEE. The length of the CDR3 is 16 residues. CDR3 nucleotide sequence: TGTGCCAGCAGCCGATCCATCGACGGGGAACCCTACGAGCAGTACTTC. It yields the protein CASSRSIDGEPYEQYF.

The V gene is TRBV5-4, the J gene TRBJ1-2; D unresolved. The CDR3 sequence is 13 residues long. Trimming removed 1 base at V and 8 bases at J, with 12 bases between. Germline CDR1 is SGHNT and CDR2 is YYREEE (reference sequence). The CDR3 region is CASSLRDRGGYTF. The CDR3 DNA reads as TGTGCCAGCAGCTTGAGGGATCGGGGAGGCTACACCTTC.

The V call is TRBV20-1, the J call TRBJ2-3, with D tentatively TRBD2 (6 bases). Trimming shortened V by 6 bases and J by 8 bases, and 12 bases separated the two germline ends. The germline CDR1 and CDR2 sequences are DFQATT and SNEGSKA (reference sequence). The CDR3 has 11 residues. CDR3 coding DNA: TGCAGTGCAACTAGCTTTGGTACGCAGTATTTT. Its translation is CSATSFGTQYF.

The CDR3 nucleotides are TGTGCCAGCACCCAGGGAAGTTTGGGCAATCAGCCCCAGCATTTT. It encodes CASTQGSLGNQPQHF. The V gene is TRBV28, the J gene TRBJ1-5; TRBD1 might be the D (5 bases). Germline V CDR1 and CDR2: MDHEN, SYDVKM. The CDR3 has 15 amino acids. Trimming cost V 7 bases and J 2 bases, with 15 bases left between them.

This clone appeared a single time. The chain joins TRBV5-5 to TRBJ2-3; D might be TRBD2 (5 bases). CDR3 length: 14 residues. Germline CDR1 reads SGHKS; CDR2 reads YYEKEE (reference sequence). Trimming pared 2 bases from V and 3 bases from J, leaving 10 bases between. CDR3 sequence (DNA): TGTGCCAGCAGCTTCGGGGTGGGAACAGATACGCAGTATTTT. This codes for CASSFGVGTDTQYF.

CDR3 coding DNA: TGTGCCAGCAGCTCATACAGTGGGGGCGACTACGAGCAGTACTTC. This codes for CASSSYSGGDYEQYF. This rearrangement joins TRBV7-6 to TRBJ2-7, with D perhaps TRBD1 (6 bases). The CDR3 extends over 15 amino acids. V was shortened by 4 bases and J by 3 bases, with 16 bases between the two germline ends. Per germline, CDR1 SGHVS and CDR2 FNYEAQ.

The chain joins TRBV5-4 to TRBJ2-7, with TRBD2 matching 7 bases. From germline, CDR1 is SGHNT and CDR2 YYREEE (reference sequence). The CDR3 has 11 amino acids. V was pared by 5 bases and J by 6 bases, with 2 bases of the junction left unmatched. In DNA form, the CDR3 reads TGTGCCAGCAGTTTAGCGGGCGAGCAGTACTTC. It yields the protein CASSLAGEQYF.